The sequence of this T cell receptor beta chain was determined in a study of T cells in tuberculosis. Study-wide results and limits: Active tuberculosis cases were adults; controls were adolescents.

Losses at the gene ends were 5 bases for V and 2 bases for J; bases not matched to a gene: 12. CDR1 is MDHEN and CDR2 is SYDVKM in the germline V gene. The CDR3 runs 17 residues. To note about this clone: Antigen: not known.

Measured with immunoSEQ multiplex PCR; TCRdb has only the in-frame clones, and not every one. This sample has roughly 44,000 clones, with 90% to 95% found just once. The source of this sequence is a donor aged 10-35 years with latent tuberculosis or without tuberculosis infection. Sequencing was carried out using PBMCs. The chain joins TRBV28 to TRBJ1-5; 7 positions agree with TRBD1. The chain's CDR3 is CASSRLPYGQGNQPQHF. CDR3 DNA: TGTGCCAGCAGTCGATTGCCCTATGGACAGGGCAATCAGCCCCAGCATTTT.